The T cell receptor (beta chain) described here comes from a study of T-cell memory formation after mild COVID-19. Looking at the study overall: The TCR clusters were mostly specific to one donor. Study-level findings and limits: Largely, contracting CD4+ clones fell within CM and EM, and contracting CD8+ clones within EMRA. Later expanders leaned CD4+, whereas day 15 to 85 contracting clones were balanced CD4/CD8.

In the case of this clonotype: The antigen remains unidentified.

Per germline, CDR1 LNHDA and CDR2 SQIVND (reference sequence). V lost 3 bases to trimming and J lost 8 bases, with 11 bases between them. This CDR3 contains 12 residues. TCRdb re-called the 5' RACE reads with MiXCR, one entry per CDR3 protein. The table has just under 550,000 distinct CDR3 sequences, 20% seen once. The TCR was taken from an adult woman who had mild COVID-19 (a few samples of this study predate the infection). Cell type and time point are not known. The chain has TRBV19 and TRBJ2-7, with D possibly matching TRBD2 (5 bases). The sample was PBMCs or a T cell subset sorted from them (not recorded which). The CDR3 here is CASSIPGLQQYF. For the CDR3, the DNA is TGTGCCAGTAGTATCCCTGGACTCCAGCAGTACTTC.